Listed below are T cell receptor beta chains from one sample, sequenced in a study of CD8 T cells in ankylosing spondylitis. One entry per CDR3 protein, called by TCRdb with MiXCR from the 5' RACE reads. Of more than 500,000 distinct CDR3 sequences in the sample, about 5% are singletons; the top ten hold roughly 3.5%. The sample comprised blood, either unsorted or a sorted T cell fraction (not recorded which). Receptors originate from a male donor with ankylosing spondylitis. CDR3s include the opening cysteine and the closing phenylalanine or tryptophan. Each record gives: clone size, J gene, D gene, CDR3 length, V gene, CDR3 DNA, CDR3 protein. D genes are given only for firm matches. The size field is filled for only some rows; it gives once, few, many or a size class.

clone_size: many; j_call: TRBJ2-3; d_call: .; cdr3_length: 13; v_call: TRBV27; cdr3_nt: TGTGCCAGCAGATCTAGTGGCACAGATACGCAGTATTTT; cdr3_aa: CASRSSGTDTQYF
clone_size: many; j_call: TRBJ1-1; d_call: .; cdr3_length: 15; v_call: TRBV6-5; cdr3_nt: TGTGCCAGCAGTTATTCGCAGAAGCCCAACACTGAAGCTTTCTTT; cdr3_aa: CASSYSQKPNTEAFF
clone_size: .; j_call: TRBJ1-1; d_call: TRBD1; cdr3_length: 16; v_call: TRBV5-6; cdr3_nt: TGTACCAGCAGCTTGGGACAGGGAAGGGGGAACACTGAAGCTTTCTTT; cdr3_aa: CTSSLGQGRGNTEAFF
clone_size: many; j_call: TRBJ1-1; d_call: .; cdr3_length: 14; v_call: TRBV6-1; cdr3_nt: TGTGCCAGCAGTGAATGGGGGGCGCGAACTGAAGCTTTCTTT; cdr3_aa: CASSEWGARTEAFF
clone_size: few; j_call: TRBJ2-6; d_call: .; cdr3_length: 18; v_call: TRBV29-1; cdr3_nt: TGCAGCGTTGAGGAGAGGGGAACAGGGAGCTCTGGGGCCAACGTCCTGACTTTC; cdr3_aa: CSVEERGTGSSGANVLTF
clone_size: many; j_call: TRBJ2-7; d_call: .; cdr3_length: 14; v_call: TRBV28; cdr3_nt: TGTGCCAGCAGTTTACCCGGGACACTCTACGAGCAGTACTTC; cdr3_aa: CASSLPGTLYEQYF
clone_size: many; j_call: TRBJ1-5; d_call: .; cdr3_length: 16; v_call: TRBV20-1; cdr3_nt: TGCAGTGCTAGGGTCCCGGCCCCATATAGCAATCAGCCCCAGCATTTT; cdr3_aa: CSARVPAPYSNQPQHF
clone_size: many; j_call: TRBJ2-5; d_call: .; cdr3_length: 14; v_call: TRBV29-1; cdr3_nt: TGCAGCGTTGCCGTATTTCGTAGCGCGGAGACCCAGTACTTC; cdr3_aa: CSVAVFRSAETQYF
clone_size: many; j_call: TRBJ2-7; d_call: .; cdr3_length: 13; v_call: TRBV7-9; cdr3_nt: TGTGCCAGCAGTCCACTAGGGAGTCGCGAGCAGTACTTC; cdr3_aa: CASSPLGSREQYF
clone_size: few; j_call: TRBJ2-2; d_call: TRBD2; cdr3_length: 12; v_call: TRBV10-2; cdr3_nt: TGCGCCAGCAGGCCCGGGGGGAGGGAGCTGTTTTTT; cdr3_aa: CASRPGGRELFF
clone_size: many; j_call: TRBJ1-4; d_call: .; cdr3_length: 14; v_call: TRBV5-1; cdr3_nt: TGCGCCAGCAGCAGACAGTCAACTAATGAAAAACTGTTTTTT; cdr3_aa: CASSRQSTNEKLFF
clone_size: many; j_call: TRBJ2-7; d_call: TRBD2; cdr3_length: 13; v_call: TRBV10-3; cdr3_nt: TGTGCCATCAGCCCCCGGGGGGATCTCGAGCAGTACTTC; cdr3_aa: CAISPRGDLEQYF
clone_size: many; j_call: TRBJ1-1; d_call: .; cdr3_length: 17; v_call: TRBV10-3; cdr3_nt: TGTGCCATCAGTGAGTCTATTTATAAAAGAGAGGGCCTTGAAGCTTTCTTT; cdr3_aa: CAISESIYKREGLEAFF
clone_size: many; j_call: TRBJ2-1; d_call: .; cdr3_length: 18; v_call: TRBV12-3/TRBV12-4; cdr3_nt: TGTGCCAGCAGTTTTACGGTTGGGCTGGGGGGCCCCTACAATGAGCAGTTCTTC; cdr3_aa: CASSFTVGLGGPYNEQFF
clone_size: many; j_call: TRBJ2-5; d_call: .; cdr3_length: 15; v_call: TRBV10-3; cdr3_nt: TGTGCCATCAGTGAGCGGGCGGGGTGGCAAGAGACCCAGTACTTC; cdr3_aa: CAISERAGWQETQYF
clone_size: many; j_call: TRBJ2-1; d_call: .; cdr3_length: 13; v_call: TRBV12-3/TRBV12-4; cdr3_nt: TGTGCCAGCACCAGGGGCCGTGACAATGAGCAGTTCTTC; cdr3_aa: CASTRGRDNEQFF
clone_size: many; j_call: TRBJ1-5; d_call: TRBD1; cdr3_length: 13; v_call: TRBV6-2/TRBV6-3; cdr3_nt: TGTGCCAGCAGGGGACAGGGGGAACAGCCCCAGCATTTT; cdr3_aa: CASRGQGEQPQHF
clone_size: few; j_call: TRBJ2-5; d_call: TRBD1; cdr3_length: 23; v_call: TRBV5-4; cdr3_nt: TGTGCCAGCAGCTTGCTTTTGGACAGGGGGCCGACCGGGCGGGAGAAGGGTAGAGAGACCCAGTACTTC; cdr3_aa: CASSLLLDRGPTGREKGRETQYF
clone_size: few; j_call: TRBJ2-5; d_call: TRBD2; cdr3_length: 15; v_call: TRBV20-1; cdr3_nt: TGCAGTGCTTCGGGACTAGCGGGGGAGCAAGAGACCCAGTACTTC; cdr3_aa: CSASGLAGEQETQYF
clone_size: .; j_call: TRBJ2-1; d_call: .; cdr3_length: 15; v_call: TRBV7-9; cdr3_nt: TGTGCCAGCAGTCTTGGGGGAAGCGGCGGGAATGAGCAGTTCTTC; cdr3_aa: CASSLGGSGGNEQFF
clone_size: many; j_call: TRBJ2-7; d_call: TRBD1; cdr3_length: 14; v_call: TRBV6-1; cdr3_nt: TGTGCCAGCAGTGACGAGGGGACAGGGTACGAGCAGTACTTC; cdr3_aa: CASSDEGTGYEQYF
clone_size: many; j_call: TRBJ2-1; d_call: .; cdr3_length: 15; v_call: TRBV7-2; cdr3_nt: TGTGCCAGCAGCTTAGCGTGGGGCTCCTACAATGAGCAGTTCTTC; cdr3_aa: CASSLAWGSYNEQFF
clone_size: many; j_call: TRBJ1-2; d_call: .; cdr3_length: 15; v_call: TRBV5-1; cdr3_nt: TGCGCCAGCAGCCCTTTCCCAACCGGGAGCTATGGCTACACCTTC; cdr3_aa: CASSPFPTGSYGYTF
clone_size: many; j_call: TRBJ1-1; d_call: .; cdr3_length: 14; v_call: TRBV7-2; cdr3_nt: TGTGCCAGCAGCTTAGCGCGACCGGACCCCGGAGCTTTCTTT; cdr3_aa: CASSLARPDPGAFF
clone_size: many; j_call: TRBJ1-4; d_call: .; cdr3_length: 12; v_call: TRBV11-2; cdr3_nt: TGTGCCAGCAGCCGGGACGGGTATAAACTGTTTTTT; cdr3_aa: CASSRDGYKLFF
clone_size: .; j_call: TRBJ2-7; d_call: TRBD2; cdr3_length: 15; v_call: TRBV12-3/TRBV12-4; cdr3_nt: TGTGCCAGCAGTTCCCAGCGGGAGGGTTCCTACGAGCAGTACTTC; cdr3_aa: CASSSQREGSYEQYF
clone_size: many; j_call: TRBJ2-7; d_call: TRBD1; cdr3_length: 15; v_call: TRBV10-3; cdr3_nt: TGTGCCATCAGTGAGGGGGGACAGTTCTCCTACGAGCAGTACTTC; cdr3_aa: CAISEGGQFSYEQYF
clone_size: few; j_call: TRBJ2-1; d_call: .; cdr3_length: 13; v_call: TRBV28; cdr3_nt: TGTGCCAGCAGTCCCCGAGGGGTCACAGAGCAGTTCTTC; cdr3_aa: CASSPRGVTEQFF
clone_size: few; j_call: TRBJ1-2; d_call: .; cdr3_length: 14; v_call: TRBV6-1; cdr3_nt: TGTGCCAGCAGTGAAGGCAACAGGGACTATGGCTACACCTTC; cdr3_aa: CASSEGNRDYGYTF
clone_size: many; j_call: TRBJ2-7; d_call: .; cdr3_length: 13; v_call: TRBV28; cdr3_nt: TGTGCCAGCAGCTTATTACCGGTCAACGAGCAGTACTTC; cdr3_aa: CASSLLPVNEQYF
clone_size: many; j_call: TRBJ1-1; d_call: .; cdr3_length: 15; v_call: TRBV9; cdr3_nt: TGTGCCAGCAGCGTAGAGGGGAATTTGAACACTGAAGCTTTCTTT; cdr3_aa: CASSVEGNLNTEAFF
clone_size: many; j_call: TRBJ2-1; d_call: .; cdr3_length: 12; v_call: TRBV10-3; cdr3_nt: TGTGCCATCAGGGGGACGGAATTTGGGCAGTTCTTC; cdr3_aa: CAIRGTEFGQFF
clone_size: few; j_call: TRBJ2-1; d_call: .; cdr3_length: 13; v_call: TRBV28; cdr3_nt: TGTGCCAGCACCCCCTTGGGGACTAATGAGCAGTTCTTC; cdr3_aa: CASTPLGTNEQFF
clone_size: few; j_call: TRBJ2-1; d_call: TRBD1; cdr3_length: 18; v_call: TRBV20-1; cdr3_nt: TGCAGTGCTAGAGATTTTACAGGGGGCCGACATACCTACAATGAGCAGTTCTTC; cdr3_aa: CSARDFTGGRHTYNEQFF
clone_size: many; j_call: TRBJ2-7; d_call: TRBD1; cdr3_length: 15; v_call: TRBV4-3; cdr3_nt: TGCGCCAGCAGCCAAGGTTCCGGGACAGGGGTTGAGCAGTACTTC; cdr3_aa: CASSQGSGTGVEQYF
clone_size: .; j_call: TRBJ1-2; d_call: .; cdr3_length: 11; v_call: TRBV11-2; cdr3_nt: TGTGCCAGCAGCCCAACGGGTGGCTACACCTTC; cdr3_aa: CASSPTGGYTF
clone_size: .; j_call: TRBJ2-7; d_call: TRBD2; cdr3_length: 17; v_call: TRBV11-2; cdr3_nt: TGTGCCAGCAGCATCGGACTAGCGGGAGGGCTGTCGTACGAGCAGTACTTC; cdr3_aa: CASSIGLAGGLSYEQYF
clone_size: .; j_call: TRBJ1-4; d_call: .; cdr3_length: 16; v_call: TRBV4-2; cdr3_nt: TGTGCCAGCAGCCAAGACGGAAAGGGACGAGATGAAAAACTGTTTTTT; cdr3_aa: CASSQDGKGRDEKLFF
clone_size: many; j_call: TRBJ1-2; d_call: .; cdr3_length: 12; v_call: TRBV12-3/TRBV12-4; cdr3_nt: TGTGCCAGCAGTCTAAATATTGGTGGCTACACCTTC; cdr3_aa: CASSLNIGGYTF
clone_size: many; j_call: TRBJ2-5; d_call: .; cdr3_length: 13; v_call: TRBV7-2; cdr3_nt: TGTGCCAGCAGCCGCGGGACATCTGGGACCCAGTACTTC; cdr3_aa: CASSRGTSGTQYF
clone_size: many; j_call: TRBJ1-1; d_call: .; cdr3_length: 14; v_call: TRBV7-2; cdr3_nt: TGTGCCAGCAGCTTTTCCGGACGCTCCCCTGAAGCTTTCTTT; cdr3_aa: CASSFSGRSPEAFF
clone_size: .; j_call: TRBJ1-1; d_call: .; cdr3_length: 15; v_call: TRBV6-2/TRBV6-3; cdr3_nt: TGTACATCGGGACGCGGTACTCCTGGCAACACTGAAGCTTTCTTT; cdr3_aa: CTSGRGTPGNTEAFF
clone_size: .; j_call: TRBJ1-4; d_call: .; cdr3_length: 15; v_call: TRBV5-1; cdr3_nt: TGCGCCAGCAGCGACATACAGGGTGTCAATGAAAAACTGTTTTTT; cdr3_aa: CASSDIQGVNEKLFF
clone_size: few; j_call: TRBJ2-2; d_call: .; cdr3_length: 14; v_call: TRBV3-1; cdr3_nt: TGTGCCAGCAACAAAGTTCGGGGAACCGGGGAGCTGTTTTTT; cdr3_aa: CASNKVRGTGELFF
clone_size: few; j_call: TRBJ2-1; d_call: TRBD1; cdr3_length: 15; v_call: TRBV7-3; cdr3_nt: TGTGCCAGCAGCCCTTTAGGGGACAGCGCCAATGAGCAGTTCTTC; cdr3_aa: CASSPLGDSANEQFF